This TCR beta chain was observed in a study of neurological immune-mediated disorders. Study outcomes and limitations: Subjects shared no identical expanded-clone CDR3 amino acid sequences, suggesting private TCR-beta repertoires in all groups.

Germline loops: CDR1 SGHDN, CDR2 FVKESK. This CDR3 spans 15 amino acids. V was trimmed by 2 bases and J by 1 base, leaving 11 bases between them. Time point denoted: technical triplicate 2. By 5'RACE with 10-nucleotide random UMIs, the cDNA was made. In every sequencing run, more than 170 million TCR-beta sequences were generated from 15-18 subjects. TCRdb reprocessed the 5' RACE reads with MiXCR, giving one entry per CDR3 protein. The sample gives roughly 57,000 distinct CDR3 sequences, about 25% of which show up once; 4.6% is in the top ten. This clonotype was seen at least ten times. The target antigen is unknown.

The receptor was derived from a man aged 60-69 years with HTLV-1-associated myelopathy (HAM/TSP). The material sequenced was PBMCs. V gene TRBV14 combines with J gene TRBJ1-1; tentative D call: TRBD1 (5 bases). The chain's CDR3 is CASSQQGGWNTEAFF. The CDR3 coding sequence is TGTGCCAGCAGCCAACAGGGTGGGTGGAACACTGAAGCTTTCTTT.